Following are 14 T cell receptor beta chains from one sample sequenced in a study of radiotherapy plus CTLA-4 blockade in lung cancer. Sequencing was performed with immunoSEQ multiplex PCR; in TCRdb, only in-frame clones are kept and a portion is missing. The sample has around 99,000 clones; around 88% are singletons. The sequences come from peripheral blood, collected from a patient treated with radiotherapy plus ipilimumab. The receptor set was obtained from a human donor with non-small cell lung cancer that progressed on radiotherapy plus ipilimumab.

This clone appeared once. The chain carries TRBV6-1 and TRBJ2-2; 7 bases match TRBD2. The CDR3 extends over 14 amino acids. Germline trimming cut 11 bases from V and 0 bases from J; bases unmatched to any gene: 6. Looked up from germline, CDR1 is MNHNS and CDR2 is SASEGT. The CDR3 region is CAGRRGANTGELFF. The CDR3 nucleotides read TGTGCCGGAAGACGGGGGGCGAACACCGGGGAGCTGTTTTTT.

This chain connects TRBV2 to TRBJ2-2; 7 bases agree with TRBD1. The CDR3 loop spans 14 amino acids. With V trimmed by 4 bases and J by 3 bases, 2 bases remained unmatched. In germline, CDR1 is SNHLY, CDR2 FYNNEI. CDR3 protein: CASSGQGYTGELFF. The DNA of the CDR3 is TGTGCCAGCAGTGGACAGGGCTACACCGGGGAGCTGTTTTTT.

The gene calls are TRBV2 and TRBJ1-1; 7 bases match TRBD1. The ends lost 5 bases at V and 1 base at J; junction bases unmatched: 4. This CDR3 comprises 14 residues. Germline V gives CDR1 SNHLY, CDR2 FYNNEI. CDR3 in DNA: TGTGCCAGCAGTAGACAGGGATCGAACACTGAAGCTTTCTTT. It encodes CASSRQGSNTEAFF.

With regard to this clone: One end of the junction does not line up with germline, which may come from a read error. The V gene is TRBV5-1, the J gene TRBJ1-2, with TRBD1 identical over 9 bases. The CDR3 sequence is 14 residues long. Germline CDR1 SGHRS, CDR2 YFSETQ. CDR3 sequence reads: CAGSSWDRAYGYTF. The CDR3 nucleotides are TGCGCCGGCAGCTCATGGGACAGGGCCTATGGCTACACCTTC.

This CDR3 is CASSYRGTGTEAFF. As DNA, the CDR3 is TGTGCCAGCAGTTACAGGGGAACGGGCACTGAAGCTTTCTTT. J is TRBJ1-1 and V is TRBV6-6; TRBD1 is a possible D gene (5 bases). Looked up from germline, CDR1 is MNHNY and CDR2 is SVGAGI (reference sequence). V lost 2 bases, J lost 4 bases, and 11 bases lay in between. The CDR3 is made up of 14 amino acids.

This sequence joins TRBV11-2 and TRBJ2-3; tentatively, D is TRBD1 or TRBD2 (6 bases each). The CDR3 loop spans 14 amino acids. Trimming removed 5 bases at V and 5 bases at J, with 14 bases between. The germline CDR1 and CDR2 sequences are SGHAT and FQNNGV. As DNA, the CDR3 is TGTGCCAGCAGCCCGTCGGGGGCCTTAGATACGCAGTATTTT. Residues: CASSPSGALDTQYF.

This clone came up once. The chain employs TRBV19 and TRBJ1-4, with a possible D match to TRBD1 (5 bases). Trimming removed 9 bases from V and 8 bases from J, with 22 bases in between. The CDR3 is 15 residues long. Germline CDR1 is LNHDA and CDR2 is SQIVND (reference sequence). The CDR3 sequence: CASSLYQGGGEKLFF. The CDR3, as DNA: TGTGCCAGCAGCCTCTACCAGGGAGGAGGCGAAAAACTGTTTTTT.

This clone was found once. The chain uses TRBV5-6 and TRBJ1-5, with TRBD1 matching over 9 bases. CDR3 length: 16 residues. CDR1 is SGHDT and CDR2 is YYEEEE in the germline V gene. Trimming cost V 2 bases and J 5 bases; bases outside gene matches: 8. CDR3 loop: CASSFAAGQGHQPQHF. The CDR3 bases are TGTGCCAGCAGCTTTGCTGCGGGACAGGGCCATCAGCCCCAGCATTTT.

V gene TRBV7-9 combines with J gene TRBJ2-5; the match to TRBD2 covers 7 bases. Trimming took 5 bases from V and 5 from J; bases not matched to a gene: 17. Germline V gene data show CDR1 as SEHNR and CDR2 as FQNEAQ (reference sequence). There are 17 residues in the CDR3. The CDR3 nucleotides are TGTGCCAGCAGCACTATTAACCTAGCGGAGCCGGGGGAGACCCAGTACTTC. As protein: CASSTINLAEPGETQYF.

This sequence joins TRBV12-5 and TRBJ2-7; TRBD1 agrees at 10 bases. After removal of 2 bases from V and 1 base from J, the junction contained 8 bases not matched to a gene. This CDR3 has 17 residues. CDR1 and CDR2 (germline): LGHNT, FRNRAP. The CDR3 spells CASGLPRGTGVSYEQYF. CDR3 DNA sequence: TGTGCTAGTGGTTTGCCCCGAGGGACAGGGGTTTCCTACGAGCAGTACTTC.

This chain links TRBV19 with TRBJ1-4; D unresolved. The ends were cut back, 5 bases at V and 3 bases at J, with 13 bases in the middle. Per the germline V gene, CDR1 is LNHDA and CDR2 is SQIVND (reference sequence). This CDR3 contains 15 residues. The CDR3 DNA is TGTGCCAGTAGTTCTAACATGGTACCTAATGAAAAACTGTTTTTT. It is translated as CASSSNMVPNEKLFF.

This sequence joins TRBV30 and TRBJ2-1, with D possibly matching TRBD2 (6 bases). Germline CDR1 GTSNPN, CDR2 SVGIG (reference sequence). The CDR3 runs to 15 residues. The V and J ends lost 1 base and 9 bases respectively, with 19 bases between them. CDR3 coding DNA: TGTGCCTGGAGTGGGGGGACTGTGAGCTGGGGTGAGCAGTTCTTC. This translates into CAWSGGTVSWGEQFF.

This chain joins TRBV30 and TRBJ2-3, with D unclear. V was cut by 3 bases and J by 6 bases, with 13 bases left in between. CDR1 and CDR2 (germline): GTSNPN, SVGIG (reference sequence). This CDR3 region has 13 residues. The CDR3: CAWRSYYGDTQYF. The CDR3 nucleotides read TGTGCCTGGAGGTCGTATTATGGGGATACGCAGTATTTT.

The CDR3 reads CASSNYRDGGTEAFF. CDR3 bases: TGTGCCAGCAGTAACTACAGGGACGGAGGGACTGAAGCTTTCTTT. This chain uses TRBV6-6 with TRBJ1-1, with D perhaps TRBD1 (6 bases). With 5 bases removed from V and 5 bases from J, the gap between germline ends came to 18 bases. This CDR3 has 15 residues. The germline gives CDR1 MNHNY, CDR2 SVGAGI (reference sequence).